One sample yielded the 11 T cell receptor beta chains listed below, sequenced in a study of CD8+ T cells in alopecia areata. Extraction and reverse transcription of RNA yielded cDNA as the sequencing template. Some clones are missing from TCRdb's copy, which holds only in-frame ones; the method was immunoSEQ multiplex PCR. The repertoire holds roughly 35,000 clones, with roughly 50% as singletons. The specimen was NKG2D-high CD8+ T cells sorted from blood. These receptors came from a human donor with alopecia areata.

In this sample, this clone turned up a few times. The V and J genes are TRBV27 and TRBJ2-7; TRBD1 aligns across 7 bases. CDR1 is MNHEY and CDR2 is SMNVEV in the germline V gene (reference sequence). CDR3 size: 15 residues. Trimming removed 3 bases from V and 2 bases from J; junction bases left unmatched: 7. The CDR3 DNA follows: TGTGCCAGCAGTTTGACAGGGTCCCTGACCTACGAGCAGTACTTC. Residues: CASSLTGSLTYEQYF.

The CDR3 here is CASSFGGTYEQYF. For the CDR3, the DNA is TGTGCCAGCAGCTTCGGGGGTACCTACGAGCAGTACTTC. The chain is built from TRBV7-9 and TRBJ2-7, with a possible D match to TRBD2 (6 bases). CDR1 is SEHNR and CDR2 is FQNEAQ in the germline V gene (reference sequence). V was trimmed by 3 bases and J by 2 bases, leaving 8 bases between them. The CDR3 has 13 residues.

This clone was found a few times. This chain joins TRBV5-1 and TRBJ2-7; D not resolved. The germline V gene encodes CDR1 SGHRS and CDR2 YFSETQ. CDR3 length: 13 residues. Trimming removed 0 bases from V and 5 bases from J, with 9 bases in between. The CDR3 loop is CASSLGNKDEQYF. The CDR3 DNA reads TGCGCCAGCAGCTTGGGGAATAAGGACGAGCAGTACTTC.

The CDR3 spells CASSVGAGPYGYTF. CDR3 sequence (DNA): TGTGCCAGCAGCGTAGGGGCCGGACCCTATGGCTACACCTTC. The chain joins TRBV9 to TRBJ1-2, with unresolved D. From germline, CDR1 is SGDLS and CDR2 YYNGEE. The CDR3 is 14 amino acids. The V and J ends lost 0 bases and 4 bases respectively, with 10 bases between them.

The genes are TRBV6-5 and TRBJ1-6; D may be TRBD1 (6 bases). Deletions cut 2 bases from V and 10 bases from J, with 12 bases between. Per germline, CDR1 MNHEY and CDR2 SVGAGI. This CDR3 spans 14 amino acids. The CDR3 nucleotides are TGTGCCAGCAGTTACCCGAATCAGGGGTCACCCCTCCACTTT. Translating gives CASSYPNQGSPLHF.

The rearrangement uses TRBV4-3 and TRBJ2-3; 7 bases match TRBD2. The CDR3 length is 18 residues. CDR1 is LGHNA and CDR2 is YSLEER in the germline V gene. Trimming at V came to 0 bases and at J to 5 bases, leaving 14 bases not matched to a gene. In DNA form, the CDR3 reads TGCGCCAGCAGCCAAGATGTGGTAGCGGGCCTTAGGGAAGATACGCAGTATTTT. The encoded protein is CASSQDVVAGLREDTQYF.

The chain links TRBV20-1 to TRBJ2-1; the D gene is possibly TRBD2 (6 bases). The CDR3 covers 11 residues. CDR1 and CDR2 from the germline V gene are DFQATT and SNEGSKA (reference sequence). V shed 1 base and J shed 9 bases, with 7 bases lying between them. The CDR3 DNA follows: TGCAGTGCTAGAGGGCGGGGTGAGCAGTTCTTC. It yields the protein CSARGRGEQFF.

This clone was found once. This sequence joins TRBV7-6 and TRBJ1-4; D not resolved. The germline gives CDR1 SGHVS, CDR2 FNYEAQ. This CDR3 comprises 17 residues. Trimming took 5 bases from V and 3 from J, leaving 19 bases between them. The CDR3 sequence: CASSRLTLEVPNEKLFF. In nucleotides, the CDR3 is TGTGCCAGCAGCCGGTTGACATTAGAGGTCCCTAATGAAAAACTGTTTTTT.

The chain uses TRBV28 and TRBJ2-7; no firm D call. The CDR3 consists of 11 residues. Trimming cost V 6 bases and J 5 bases, with 8 bases left between them. CDR1 is MDHEN, CDR2 SYDVKM, per germline. The DNA of the CDR3 is TGTGCCAGCAGCCTAACCAACGAGCAGTACTTC. Protein sequence: CASSLTNEQYF.

Comments on this clone: At the DNA level, this CDR3 is encoded by other sequences in the same sample as well. The gene calls are TRBV29-1 and TRBJ2-1; the D gene is possibly TRBD2 (7 bases). From germline, CDR1 is SQVTM and CDR2 ANQGSEA. V was cut by 5 bases and J by 10 bases, with 12 bases left in between. The CDR3 sequence is 11 residues long. The CDR3, as DNA: TGCAGCGTTTGGAGGGGGGGGGAGCAGTTCTTC. Translated, it gives CSVWRGGEQFF.

The gene calls are TRBV2 and TRBJ1-6; D ambiguous. Between the trimmed V and J ends, which lost 10 bases and 3 bases, there was a span of 13 bases. Germline V gene data show CDR1 as SNHLY and CDR2 as FYNNEI. The CDR3 has 14 residues. The CDR3: CATLEAGYNSPLHF. The DNA for the CDR3 is TGTGCCACTCTAGAGGCCGGCTATAATTCACCCCTCCACTTT.